This is a list of T cell receptor beta chains from one sample in a study of blood T cell repertoires in COVID-19. Clones were read by immunoSEQ multiplex PCR, and TCRdb kept only the in-frame ones, dropping some. The table records about 200,000 clones, approximately 83% of them present only once. The source material was PBMCs or T cells enriched from blood (not recorded which). The receptors come from a woman in her thirties or forties with acute COVID-19. Each CDR3 is given with its conserved first and last residue. Each record gives: V gene, CDR3 protein.

V: TRBV6-1; CDR3: CASSEPGQASYEQYF
V: TRBV19; CDR3: CASTASGYTGELFF
V: TRBV7-3; CDR3: CASSSTGTSNEQFF
V: TRBV24-1; CDR3: CATSDTVRDEQYF
V: TRBV27; CDR3: CASSWRGSGELFF
V: TRBV11-2; CDR3: CASSPMGEAAFF
V: TRBV7-9; CDR3: CASSRPLPDRGDTEAFF
V: TRBV15; CDR3: CATSRDGWASGGSSYNEQFF
V: TRBV10-2; CDR3: CASSDGRAGGTLRTQYF
V: TRBV19; CDR3: CASIRTTGFGEKLFF
V: TRBV12-5; CDR3: CASANTDTQYF
V: TRBV5-6; CDR3: CASMDQGSPTEAFF
V: TRBV21-1; CDR3: CASSKDRPQGIRTEAFF
V: TRBV29-1; CDR3: CSASLAPLAGNYNEQFF
V: TRBV19; CDR3: CASSIAPTGLTYEQYF
V: TRBV15; CDR3: CATSRAKGMPEGTGELFF
V: TRBV13; CDR3: CASSHTGQGIYEQYF
V: TRBV20-1; CDR3: CSASPGEHGYTF
V: TRBV28; CDR3: CASNSYTATNYGYTF
V: TRBV7-3; CDR3: CASSLSGLGNNEQFF
V: TRBV10-3; CDR3: CAISTGTGVSGANVLTF
V: TRBV10-3; CDR3: CAISESIQGRNEQFF
V: TRBV14; CDR3: CASSHYRGLGTEAFF
V: TRBV12-3/TRBV12-4; CDR3: CASSSGSTEAFF